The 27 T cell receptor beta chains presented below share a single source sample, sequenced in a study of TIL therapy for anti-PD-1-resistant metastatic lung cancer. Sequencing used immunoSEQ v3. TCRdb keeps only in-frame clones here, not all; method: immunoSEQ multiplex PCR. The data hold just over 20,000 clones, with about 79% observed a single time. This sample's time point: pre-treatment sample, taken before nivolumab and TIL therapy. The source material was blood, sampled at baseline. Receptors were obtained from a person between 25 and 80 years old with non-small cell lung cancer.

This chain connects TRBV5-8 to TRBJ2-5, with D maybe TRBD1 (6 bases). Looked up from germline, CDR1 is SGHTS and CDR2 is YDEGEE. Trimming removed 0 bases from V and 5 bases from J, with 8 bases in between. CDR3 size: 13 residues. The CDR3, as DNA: TGTGCCAGCAGCTTGGACAGGGTGGAGACCCAGTACTTC. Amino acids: CASSLDRVETQYF.

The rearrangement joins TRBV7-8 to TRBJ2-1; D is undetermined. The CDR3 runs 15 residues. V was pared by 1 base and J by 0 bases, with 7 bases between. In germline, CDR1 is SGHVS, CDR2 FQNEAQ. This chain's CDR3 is CASSLERSSYNEQFF. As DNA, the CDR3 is TGTGCCAGCAGCTTAGAAAGAAGCTCCTACAATGAGCAGTTCTTC.

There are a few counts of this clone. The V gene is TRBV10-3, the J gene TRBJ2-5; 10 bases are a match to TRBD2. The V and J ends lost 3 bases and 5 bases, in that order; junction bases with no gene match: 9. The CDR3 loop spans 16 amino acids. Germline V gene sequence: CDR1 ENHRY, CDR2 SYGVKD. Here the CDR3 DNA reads TGTGCCATCAGTGACCACCTAGCGGGAGATAGGGAGACCCAGTACTTC. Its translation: CAISDHLAGDRETQYF.

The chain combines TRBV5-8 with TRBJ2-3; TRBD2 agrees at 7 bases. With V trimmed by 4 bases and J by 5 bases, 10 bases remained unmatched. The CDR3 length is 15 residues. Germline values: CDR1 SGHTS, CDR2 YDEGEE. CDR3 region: CASSPGAGVVDTQYF. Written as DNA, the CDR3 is TGTGCCAGCAGCCCCGGGGCGGGGGTCGTAGATACGCAGTATTTT.

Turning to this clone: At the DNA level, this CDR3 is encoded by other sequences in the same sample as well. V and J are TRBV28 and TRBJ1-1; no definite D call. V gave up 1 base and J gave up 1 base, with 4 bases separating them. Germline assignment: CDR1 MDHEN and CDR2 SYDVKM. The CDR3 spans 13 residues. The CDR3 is CASSLLGNTEAFF. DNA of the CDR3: TGTGCCAGCAGTTTATTAGGGAACACTGAAGCTTTCTTT.

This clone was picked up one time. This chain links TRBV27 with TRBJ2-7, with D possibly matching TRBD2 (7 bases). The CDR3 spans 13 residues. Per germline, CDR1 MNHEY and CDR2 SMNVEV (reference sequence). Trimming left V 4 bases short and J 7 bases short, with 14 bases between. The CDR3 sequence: CASSYGGAREQYF. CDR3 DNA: TGTGCCAGCAGTTATGGGGGGGCGCGTGAGCAGTACTTC.

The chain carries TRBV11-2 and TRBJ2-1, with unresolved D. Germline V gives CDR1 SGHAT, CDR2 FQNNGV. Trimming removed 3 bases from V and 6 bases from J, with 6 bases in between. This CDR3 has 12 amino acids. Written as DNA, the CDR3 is TGTGCCAGCAGCTTTAGTCCCAATGAGCAGTTCTTC. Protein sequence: CASSFSPNEQFF.

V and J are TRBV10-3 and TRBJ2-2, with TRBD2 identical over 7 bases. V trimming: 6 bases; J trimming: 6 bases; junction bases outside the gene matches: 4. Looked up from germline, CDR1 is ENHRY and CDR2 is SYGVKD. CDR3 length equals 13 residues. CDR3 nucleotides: TGTGCCATCAGCCAGCGGGAATCCGGGGAGCTGTTTTTT. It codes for CAISQRESGELFF.

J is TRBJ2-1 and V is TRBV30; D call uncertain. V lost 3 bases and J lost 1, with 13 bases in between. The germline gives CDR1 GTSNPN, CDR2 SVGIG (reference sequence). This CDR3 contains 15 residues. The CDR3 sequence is CAWSGPPASYNEQFF. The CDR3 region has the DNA TGTGCCTGGAGCGGCCCCCCGGCGTCCTACAATGAGCAGTTCTTC.

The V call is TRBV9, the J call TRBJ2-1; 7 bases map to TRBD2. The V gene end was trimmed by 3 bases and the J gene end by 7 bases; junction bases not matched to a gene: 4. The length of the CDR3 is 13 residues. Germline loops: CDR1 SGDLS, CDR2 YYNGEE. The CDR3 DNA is TGTGCCAGCAGCGGGGGGGAGGGGAATGAGCAGTTCTTC. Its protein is CASSGGEGNEQFF.

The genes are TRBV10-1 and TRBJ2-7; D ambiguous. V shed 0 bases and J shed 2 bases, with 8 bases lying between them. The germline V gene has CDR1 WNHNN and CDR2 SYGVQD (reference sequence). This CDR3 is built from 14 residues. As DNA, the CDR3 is TGCGCCAGCAGTGAGTCTGAGCCTCCCTACGAGCAGTACTTC. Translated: CASSESEPPYEQYF.

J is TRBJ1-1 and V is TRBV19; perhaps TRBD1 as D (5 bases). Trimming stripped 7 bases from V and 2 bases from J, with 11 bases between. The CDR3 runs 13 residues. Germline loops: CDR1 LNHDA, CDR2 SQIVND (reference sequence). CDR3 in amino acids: CASNRGVNTEAFF. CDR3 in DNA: TGTGCCAGTAACCGGGGGGTTAACACTGAAGCTTTCTTT.

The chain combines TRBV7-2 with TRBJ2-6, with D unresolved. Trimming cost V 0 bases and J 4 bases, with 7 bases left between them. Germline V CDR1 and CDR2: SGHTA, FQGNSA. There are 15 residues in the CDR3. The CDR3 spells CASSLARVGANVLTF. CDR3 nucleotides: TGTGCCAGCAGCTTAGCACGGGTCGGGGCCAACGTCCTGACTTTC.

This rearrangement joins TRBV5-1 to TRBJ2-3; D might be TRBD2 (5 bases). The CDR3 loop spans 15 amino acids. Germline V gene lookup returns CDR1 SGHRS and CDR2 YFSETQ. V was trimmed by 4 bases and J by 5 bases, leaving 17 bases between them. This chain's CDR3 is CASSPGLAMGDTQYF. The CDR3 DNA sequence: TGCGCCAGCAGCCCAGGACTGGCCATGGGAGATACGCAGTATTTT.

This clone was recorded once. Here the CDR3 reads CASSLRGAGYTF. The CDR3 bases are TGTGCCAGCAGCTTGCGAGGGGCTGGCTACACCTTC. The chain uses TRBV5-6 and TRBJ1-2; tentatively, D is TRBD1 (5 bases). The CDR3 runs to 12 residues. Germline-derived CDR1 and CDR2 are SGHDT and YYEEEE. V was pared by 1 base and J by 7 bases, with 8 bases between.

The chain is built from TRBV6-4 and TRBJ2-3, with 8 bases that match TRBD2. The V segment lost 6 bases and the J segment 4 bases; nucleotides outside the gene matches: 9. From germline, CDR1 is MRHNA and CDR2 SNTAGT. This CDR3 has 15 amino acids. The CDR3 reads CASSENGGASDTQYF. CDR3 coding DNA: TGTGCCAGCAGCGAGAACGGGGGGGCGTCAGATACGCAGTATTTT.

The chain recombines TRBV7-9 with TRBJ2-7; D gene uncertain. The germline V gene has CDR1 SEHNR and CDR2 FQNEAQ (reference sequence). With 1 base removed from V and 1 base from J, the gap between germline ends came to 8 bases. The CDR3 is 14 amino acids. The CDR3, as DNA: TGTGCCAGCAGCTTAGAGGGCACGTCCTACGAGCAGTACTTC. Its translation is CASSLEGTSYEQYF.

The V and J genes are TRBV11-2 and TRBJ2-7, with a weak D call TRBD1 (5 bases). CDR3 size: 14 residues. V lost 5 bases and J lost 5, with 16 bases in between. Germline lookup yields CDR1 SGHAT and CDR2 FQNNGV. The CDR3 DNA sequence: TGTGCCAGCAGCCAAGAGGCAGCCAGGGACGAGCAGTACTTC. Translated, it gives CASSQEAARDEQYF.

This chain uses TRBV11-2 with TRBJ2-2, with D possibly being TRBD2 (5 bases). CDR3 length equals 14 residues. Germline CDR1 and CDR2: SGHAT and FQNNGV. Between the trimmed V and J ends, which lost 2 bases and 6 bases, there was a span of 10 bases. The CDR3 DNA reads TGTGCCAGCAGCTTAAGTCCCGGGGCCGGGGAGCTGTTTTTT. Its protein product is CASSLSPGAGELFF. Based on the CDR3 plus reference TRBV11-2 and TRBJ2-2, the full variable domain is EAGVAQSPRYKIIEKRQSVAFWCNPISGHATLYWYQQILGQGPKLLIQFQNNGVVDDSQLPKDRFSAERLKGVDSTLKIQPAKLEDSAVYLCASSLSPGAGELFFGEGSRLTVL.

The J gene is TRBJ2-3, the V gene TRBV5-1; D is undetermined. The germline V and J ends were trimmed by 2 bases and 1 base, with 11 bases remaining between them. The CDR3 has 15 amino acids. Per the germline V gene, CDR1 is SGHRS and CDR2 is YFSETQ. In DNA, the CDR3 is TGCGCCAGCAGCTTAACCACGCAGCGCACAGATACGCAGTATTTT. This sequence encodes CASSLTTQRTDTQYF.

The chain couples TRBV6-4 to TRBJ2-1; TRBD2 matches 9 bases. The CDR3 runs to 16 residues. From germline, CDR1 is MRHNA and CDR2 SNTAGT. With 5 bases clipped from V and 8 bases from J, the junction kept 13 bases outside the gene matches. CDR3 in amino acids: CASSSEVGGGADEQFF. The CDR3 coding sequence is TGTGCCAGCAGTTCGGAGGTCGGCGGGGGGGCCGATGAGCAGTTCTTC.

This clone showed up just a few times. The CDR3 loop reads CASRQLFLNTEAFF. CDR3 nucleotide sequence: TGTGCCAGCAGGCAATTGTTTTTGAACACTGAAGCTTTCTTT. The V call is TRBV2, the J call TRBJ1-1; D unresolved. The CDR3 spans 14 residues. Germline V lookup: CDR1 SNHLY, CDR2 FYNNEI. V was clipped by 6 bases and J by 0 bases, with 11 bases between them. The full variable domain, rest sourced from reference TRBV2 and TRBJ1-1, is EPEVTQTPSHQVTQMGQEVILRCVPISNHLYFYWYRQILGQKVEFLVSFYNNEISEKSEIFDDQFSVERPDGSNFTLKIRSTKLEDSAMYFCASRQLFLNTEAFFGQGTRLTVV.

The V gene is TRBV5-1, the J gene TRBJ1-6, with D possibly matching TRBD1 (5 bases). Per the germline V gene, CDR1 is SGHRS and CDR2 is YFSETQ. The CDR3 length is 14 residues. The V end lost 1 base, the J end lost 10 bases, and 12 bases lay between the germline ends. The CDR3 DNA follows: TGCGCCAGCAGCTTGACAGGCCCCCAATCACCCCTCCACTTT. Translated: CASSLTGPQSPLHF.

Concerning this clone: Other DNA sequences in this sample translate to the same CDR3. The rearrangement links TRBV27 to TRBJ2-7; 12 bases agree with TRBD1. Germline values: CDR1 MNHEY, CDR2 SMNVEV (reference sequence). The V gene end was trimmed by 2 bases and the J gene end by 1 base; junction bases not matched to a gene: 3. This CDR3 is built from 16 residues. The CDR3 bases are TGTGCCAGCAGTTTAGGGGACAGGGGGCTTTCCTACGAGCAGTACTTC. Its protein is CASSLGDRGLSYEQYF.

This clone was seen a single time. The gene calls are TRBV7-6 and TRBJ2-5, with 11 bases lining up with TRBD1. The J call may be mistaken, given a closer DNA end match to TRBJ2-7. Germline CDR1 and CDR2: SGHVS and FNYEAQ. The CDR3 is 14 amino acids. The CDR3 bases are TGTGCCAGCAGCTCGGGACAGGGGGGCTACGAGCAGTACTTC. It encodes CASSSGQGGYEQYF.

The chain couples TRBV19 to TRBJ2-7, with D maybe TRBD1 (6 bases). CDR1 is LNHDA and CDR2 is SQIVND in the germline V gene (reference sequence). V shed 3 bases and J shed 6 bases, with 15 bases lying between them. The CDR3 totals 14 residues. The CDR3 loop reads CASSIPSLTGEQYF. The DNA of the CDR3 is TGTGCCAGTAGTATCCCTAGCTTGACAGGCGAGCAGTACTTC.

The CDR3 here is CASRDYNEQFF. The CDR3 DNA reads as TGTGCCAGTAGAGATTACAATGAGCAGTTCTTC. This chain connects TRBV19 to TRBJ2-1; no firm D call. The CDR3 is 11 amino acids. Germline V gene data show CDR1 as LNHDA and CDR2 as SQIVND (reference sequence). Trimming took 6 bases from V and 4 from J, leaving 4 bases between them.